This T cell receptor beta chain is drawn from a study of T cells in Graves' hyperthyroidism and ophthalmopathy. Whole-study context: Peripheral blood draws took place at initial diagnosis, ahead of any treatment.

As for this clonotype: One end of the junction varies from germline; a read error may be responsible.

Germline V gene data show CDR1 as ENHRY and CDR2 as SYGVKD. CDR3 length: 15 residues. The investigators amplified TCR beta CDR3 regions from RNA transcripts. The TCR CDR3 first-round RT-PCR relied on the HTBI primer set. MiXCR, applied by TCRdb to the multiplex PCR reads, yields one record per CDR3 protein. Of fewer than 900,000 distinct CDR3 sequences listed, around 20% are singletons. This TCR came from a woman aged 45-60 years with Graves' hyperthyroidism that later progressed to Graves' ophthalmopathy. The sequenced sample was blood. The chain uses TRBV10-3 and TRBJ1-2, with TRBD1 matching over 8 bases. CDR3 DNA: TGTGCCATAAGTGTGGACAGGGAAGCTAACTATGGCTACACCTTC. Translating gives CAISVDREANYGYTF.